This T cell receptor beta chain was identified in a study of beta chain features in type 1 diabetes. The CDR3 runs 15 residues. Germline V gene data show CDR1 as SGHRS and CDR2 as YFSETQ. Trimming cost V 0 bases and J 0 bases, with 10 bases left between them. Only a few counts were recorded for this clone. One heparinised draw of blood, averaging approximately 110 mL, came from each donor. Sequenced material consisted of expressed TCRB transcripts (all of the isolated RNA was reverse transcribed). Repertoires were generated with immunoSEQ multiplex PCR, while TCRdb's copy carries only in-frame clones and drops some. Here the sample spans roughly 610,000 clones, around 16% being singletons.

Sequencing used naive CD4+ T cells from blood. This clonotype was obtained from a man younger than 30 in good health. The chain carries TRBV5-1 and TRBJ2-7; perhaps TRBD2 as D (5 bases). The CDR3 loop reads CASSLVLGSSYEQYF. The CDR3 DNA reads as TGCGCCAGCAGCTTGGTCTTAGGGAGCTCCTACGAGCAGTACTTC.